The clone carrying this TCR beta chain was observed a handful of times. Its specificity is not known. These data come from a study of T cells after yellow fever vaccination. Study-level points and caveats: Sorted repertoires could include abundant contaminating clonotypes from bulk cells.

Germline values: CDR1 SEHNR, CDR2 FQNEAQ (reference sequence). V shed 5 bases, J shed 8 bases, and the junction held 16 bases outside the gene matches. This CDR3 region has 17 residues. The study made its TCR cDNA through 5'RACE template switching. That step introduced a universal primer site along with UMIs. In TCRdb, the 5' RACE reads were re-called with MiXCR into one record per CDR3 protein. The profile shows 550,000 to 750,000 distinct CDR3 sequences, roughly 14% of them singletons. The clonotype originates from a man aged 25 to 45 who received the YFV17D yellow fever vaccine. Sequenced here: PBMCs, sampled on the day of the yellow fever booster vaccination. V is TRBV7-9 and J is TRBJ2-3, with 10 nucleotides matching TRBD2. Here the CDR3 reads CASSPRGQREGQSTQYF. CDR3 DNA: TGTGCCAGCAGCCCCCGTGGACAGCGGGAGGGACAAAGTACGCAGTATTTT.